The 25 T cell receptor beta chains given below trace back to one sample, sequenced in a study of T cells in Graves' hyperthyroidism and ophthalmopathy (dated by TCRdb to between 2018 and 2021). Libraries were prepared through multiplex PCR. TCRdb shows the sequencer as Illumina HiSeq 2000. Amplification of TCR beta CDR3 regions was carried out from RNA transcripts. A first-round RT-PCR of the TCR CDR3 used the HTBI primer set with the Qiagen OneStep RT-PCR kit. TCRdb's own reprocessing of the public reads used fastp at Q25 and MiXCR and kept productive beta chains. Rows matching on CDR3 protein sequence are summarized as one entry with the most common DNA and genes. The sample has hundreds of thousands of distinct CDR3 sequences on record, 16% of them singletons. Jointly, the top ten make up about 18% of the sample. Input material: blood. The receptors originated from a woman under 30 with Graves' hyperthyroidism.

In this sample, this clonotype turned up a few times. Here the CDR3 reads CASSTSGADGETQYF. The CDR3 nucleotides read TGTGCCAGCAGTACCAGTGGGGCGGATGGGGAGACCCAGTACTTC. The chain combines TRBV13 with TRBJ2-5, with a tentative D call TRBD1 (5 bases). V was trimmed by 6 bases and J by 5 bases, leaving 19 bases between them. There are 15 residues in the CDR3. The germline V gene encodes CDR1 PRHDT and CDR2 FYEKMQ (reference sequence).

Ten or more counts support this clonotype. This chain uses TRBV5-1 with TRBJ2-5, with D possibly TRBD1 on 6 matching bases. Germline assignment: CDR1 SGHRS and CDR2 YFSETQ. This CDR3 spans 15 amino acids. Between the trimmed V and J ends, which lost 2 bases and 1 base, there was a span of 12 bases. This chain's CDR3 is CASSLIQGSQETQYF. DNA of the CDR3: TGCGCCAGCAGCTTAATACAGGGATCCCAAGAGACCCAGTACTTC. The full variable domain, in which reference TRBV5-1 and TRBJ2-5 provide the parts outside the CDR3, is KAGVTQTPRYLIKTRGQQVTLSCSPISGHRSVSWYQQTPGQGLQFLFEYFSETQRNKGNFPGRFSGRQFSNSRSEMNVSTLELGDSALYLCASSLIQGSQETQYFGPGTRLLVL.

This clonotype was recorded at least ten times. V and J are TRBV3-1 and TRBJ2-1; D not certain. CDR3 length equals 13 residues. Germline CDR1 and CDR2: LGHDT and YNNKEL (reference sequence). Trimming stripped 2 bases from V and 7 bases from J, with 9 bases between. CDR3 DNA: TGTGCCAGCAGCCAATCTTGGACGAATGAGCAGTTCTTC. It translates to CASSQSWTNEQFF.

This clonotype was observed many times. This chain joins TRBV5-1 and TRBJ2-1, with 7 nucleotides matching TRBD2. The CDR3 extends over 14 amino acids. Germline V lookup: CDR1 SGHRS, CDR2 YFSETQ. Losses at the gene ends were 6 bases for V and 6 bases for J; bases not matched to a gene: 9. CDR3 region: CASTLLTSANEQFF. The DNA of the CDR3 is TGCGCCAGCACCTTACTCACTAGCGCCAATGAGCAGTTCTTC.

This clonotype has a count of ten or more. V usage is TRBV7-2 and J usage is TRBJ1-2; D gene ambiguous. V was shortened by 5 bases and J by 7 bases, with 11 bases between the two germline ends. The CDR3 is made up of 12 amino acids. Germline assignment: CDR1 SGHTA and CDR2 FQGNSA. The CDR3: CASSLFGSGYTF. The CDR3 DNA is TGTGCCAGCAGCCTTTTCGGTTCTGGCTACACCTTC.

The CDR3 DNA follows: TGTGCCAGCAGCTTGGCCAGCACCTCAGGGGAGCAGTACTTC. Protein product: CASSLASTSGEQYF. The chain has TRBV7-2 and TRBJ2-7; tentative D call: TRBD1 (5 bases). Trimming took off 3 bases at V and 7 bases at J, with 16 bases between the two ends. The length of the CDR3 is 14 residues. The germline V gene has CDR1 SGHTA and CDR2 FQGNSA.

This clonotype has at least ten counts. This chain joins TRBV12-3 or TRBV12-4 and TRBJ2-1; D possibly corresponds to TRBD2 (6 bases). Deletions cut 2 bases from V and 1 base from J, with 15 bases between. CDR3 size: 17 residues. The CDR3 is CASSLYSRGASYNEQFF. The CDR3 bases are TGTGCCAGCAGTTTATACTCGCGGGGAGCTTCCTACAATGAGCAGTTCTTC.

This clonotype was counted at least ten times. The genes are TRBV29-1 and TRBJ2-7, with 9 bases aligning to TRBD1. J lost 7 bases, V lost 6 bases, and 13 bases had no gene match. Germline loops: CDR1 SQVTM, CDR2 ANQGSEA. The CDR3 consists of 14 residues. CDR3 nucleotides: TGCAGCGTAGCTCCGGGACAGGGAAAGGGGGAGCAGTACTTC. Translated: CSVAPGQGKGEQYF.

This clonotype occurred a few times. The chain employs TRBV20-1 and TRBJ1-5; possibly TRBD1 for D (5 bases). From germline, CDR1 is DFQATT and CDR2 SNEGSKA (reference sequence). CDR3 size: 13 residues. V was shortened by 4 bases and J by 2 bases, with 9 bases between the two germline ends. This CDR3 is CSANTGGNQPQHF. As DNA, the CDR3 is TGCAGTGCTAATACAGGTGGCAATCAGCCCCAGCATTTT.

The V gene is TRBV6-1, the J gene TRBJ2-7; TRBD2 matches 7 bases. Germline CDR1 MNHNS, CDR2 SASEGT. The CDR3 contains 15 residues. V dropped 5 bases and J dropped 7; count of bases not matched to a gene: 14. This CDR3 reads CASSQQAGTTGEQYF. CDR3 in DNA: TGTGCCAGCAGTCAACAAGCCGGGACTACAGGAGAGCAGTACTTC.

This clonotype was observed at least ten times. For the CDR3, the DNA is TGTGCCAGCAGCTCAAACCCGGGCCAAGAGACCCAGTACTTC. Protein: CASSSNPGQETQYF. The chain has TRBV7-9 and TRBJ2-5; D uncertain. The CDR3 totals 14 residues. The V end was cut by 4 bases, the J end by 1 base, with 10 bases between. The V gene's germline CDR1 is SEHNR and CDR2 FQNEAQ (reference sequence).

This rearrangement joins TRBV5-5 to TRBJ2-2; D is uncertain. CDR3 length equals 16 residues. V gave up 4 bases and J gave up 6 bases, with 19 bases separating them. In germline, CDR1 is SGHKS, CDR2 YYEKEE (reference sequence). CDR3 sequence reads: CASSPRPGLGSGELFF. DNA for the CDR3: TGTGCCAGCAGCCCACGGCCAGGTCTAGGGTCCGGGGAGCTGTTTTTT.

This clonotype was detected a few times. V usage is TRBV5-1 and J usage is TRBJ2-1; tentatively, D is TRBD1 or TRBD2 (5 bases each). V was clipped by 0 bases and J by 4 bases, with 14 bases between them. The CDR3 totals 16 residues. In germline, CDR1 is SGHRS, CDR2 YFSETQ. CDR3 DNA: TGCGCCAGCAGCTTGGCTTCCGGGACGGTGTACAATGAGCAGTTCTTC. Its protein is CASSLASGTVYNEQFF.

This clonotype was observed many times. The rearrangement links TRBV3-1 to TRBJ2-4, with TRBD2 identical over 11 bases. Germline loops: CDR1 LGHDT, CDR2 YNNKEL (reference sequence). The junction had 7 bases not matched to a gene; V was cut back by 5 bases and J by 7 bases. This CDR3 has 15 amino acids. The CDR3 region is CASSTPGTSGNIQYF. CDR3 coding DNA: TGTGCCAGCAGCACCCCCGGGACTAGCGGTAACATTCAGTACTTC. The variable domain in full, completed from reference TRBV3-1 and TRBJ2-4, reads DTAVSQTPKYLVTQMGNDKSIKCEQNLGHDTMYWYKQDSKKFLKIMFSYNNKELIINETVPNRFSPKSPDKAHLNLHINSLELGDSAVYFCASSTPGTSGNIQYFGAGTRLSVL.

This clonotype was observed a handful of times. This sequence joins TRBV12-3 or TRBV12-4 and TRBJ1-5; TRBD1 might be the D (6 bases). The CDR3 is made up of 14 amino acids. With 3 bases removed from V and 2 bases from J, the gap between germline ends came to 8 bases. The CDR3 DNA reads TGTGCCAGCAGTTTTCCAGGGGGCAATCAGCCCCAGCATTTT. It is translated as CASSFPGGNQPQHF.

This clonotype was observed a handful of times. V is TRBV7-2 and J is TRBJ2-1; a possible D gene is TRBD1 (5 bases). The germline gives CDR1 SGHTA, CDR2 FQGNSA. The CDR3 has 11 residues. Trimming removed 3 bases from V and 13 bases from J, with 10 bases in between. CDR3 bases: TGTGCCAGCAGCTTCCGACAGAAACAGTTCTTC. Amino acid sequence: CASSFRQKQFF.

V and J are TRBV27 and TRBJ2-7; 9 positions match TRBD1. With 6 bases clipped from V and 6 bases from J, the junction kept 18 bases outside the gene matches. Germline CDR1 reads MNHEY; CDR2 reads SMNVEV (reference sequence). The CDR3 runs 17 residues. The CDR3 DNA reads as TGTGCCAGCAGCCACTGGACTCTGCGGGACAGGGAGCTCGAGCAGTACTTC. It codes for CASSHWTLRDRELEQYF.

This clonotype was counted at least ten times. The rearrangement joins TRBV5-6 to TRBJ1-5; no firm D call. Trimming left V 1 base short and J 7 bases short, with 6 bases between. Germline V CDR1 and CDR2: SGHDT, YYEEEE. There are 12 residues in the CDR3. The CDR3 loop reads CASSLMDQPQHF. CDR3 sequence (DNA): TGTGCCAGCAGCTTGATGGACCAGCCCCAGCATTTT.

This clonotype was counted between two and nine times. The V gene is TRBV13, the J gene TRBJ2-2; 9 bases match TRBD2. Trimming took 5 bases from V and 7 from J; bases not matched to a gene: 8. Germline CDR1 and CDR2: PRHDT and FYEKMQ (reference sequence). The CDR3 spans 15 residues. The CDR3 DNA reads as TGTGCCAGCAGCCCTAGCGGGGATCTGGGCGGGGAGCTGTTTTTT. It specifies CASSPSGDLGGELFF.

This clonotype has just a few counts. The chain couples TRBV29-1 to TRBJ2-7; D assignment may be TRBD1 or TRBD2 (6 bases each). CDR1 SQVTM and CDR2 ANQGSEA come from the germline V gene. This CDR3 comprises 14 residues. Trimming pared 5 bases from V and 2 bases from J, leaving 16 bases between. CDR3 protein: CSVRGEANPYEQYF. The DNA for the CDR3 is TGCAGCGTTAGGGGGGAGGCGAACCCCTACGAGCAGTACTTC.

Many counts were recorded for this clonotype. This chain uses TRBV12-3 or TRBV12-4 with TRBJ1-4, with TRBD1 matching over 7 bases. V shed 6 bases and J 5 bases; nucleotides not matched to a gene: 6. The CDR3 runs to 14 residues. CDR3 DNA: TGTGCCAGCAGCCGGGACAGCGAAAATGAAAAACTGTTTTTT. It translates to CASSRDSENEKLFF.

The chain uses TRBV10-3 and TRBJ1-5; 8 bases fit TRBD1. Trimming cost V 6 bases and J 0 bases; bases outside gene matches: 7. This CDR3 spans 16 amino acids. CDR1 ENHRY and CDR2 SYGVKD come from the germline V gene. Here the CDR3 DNA reads TGTGCCATCAGCCAACAGGGGGGATATAGCAATCAGCCCCAGCATTTT. Amino acids: CAISQQGGYSNQPQHF.

The rearrangement uses TRBV9 and TRBJ1-3; tentative D call: TRBD1 (5 bases). Trimming pared 0 bases from V and 2 bases from J, leaving 15 bases between. The CDR3 extends over 17 amino acids. The V gene's germline CDR1 is SGDLS and CDR2 YYNGEE. CDR3 sequence reads: CASSVDVPDTPGNTIYF. As DNA, the CDR3 is TGTGCCAGCAGCGTAGATGTCCCGGACACCCCTGGAAACACCATATATTTT.

In regard to this clonotype: This may be a read error, as it is one base from a much larger clone. This chain uses TRBV7-2 with TRBJ2-7, with TRBD2 matching over 9 bases. The CDR3 totals 15 residues. Looked up from germline, CDR1 is SGHTA and CDR2 is FQGNSA. The chain's CDR3 is CARSYSGSSSYEQYF. CDR3 DNA: TGTGCCAGAAGCTATAGCGGGAGTTCCTCCTACGAGCAGTACTTC.

This clonotype was picked up many times. This chain links TRBV6-5 with TRBJ2-7; 11 bases map to TRBD1. The CDR3 is 15 amino acids. Germline CDR1 MNHEY, CDR2 SVGAGI. The V and J ends lost 2 bases and 0 bases, in that order; junction bases with no gene match: 0. The CDR3 bases are TGTGCCAGCAGTTACGGGACAGGGGGCTCCTACGAGCAGTACTTC. This codes for CASSYGTGGSYEQYF.